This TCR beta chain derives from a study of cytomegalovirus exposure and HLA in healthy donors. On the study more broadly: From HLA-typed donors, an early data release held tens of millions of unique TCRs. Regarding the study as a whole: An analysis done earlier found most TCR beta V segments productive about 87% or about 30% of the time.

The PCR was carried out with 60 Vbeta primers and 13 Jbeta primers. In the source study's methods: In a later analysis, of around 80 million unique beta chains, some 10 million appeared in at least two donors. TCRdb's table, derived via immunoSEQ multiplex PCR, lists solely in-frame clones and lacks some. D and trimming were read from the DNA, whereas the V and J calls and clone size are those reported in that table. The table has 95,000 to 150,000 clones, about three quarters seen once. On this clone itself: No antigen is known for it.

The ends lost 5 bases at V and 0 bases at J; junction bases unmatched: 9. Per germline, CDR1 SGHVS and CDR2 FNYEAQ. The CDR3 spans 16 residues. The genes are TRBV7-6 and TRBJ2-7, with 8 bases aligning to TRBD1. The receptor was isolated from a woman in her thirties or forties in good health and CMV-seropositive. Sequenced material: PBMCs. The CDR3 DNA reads TGTGCCAGCAGCCCAGCATCGGGACAGGTCTCCTACGAGCAGTACTTC. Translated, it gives CASSPASGQVSYEQYF.